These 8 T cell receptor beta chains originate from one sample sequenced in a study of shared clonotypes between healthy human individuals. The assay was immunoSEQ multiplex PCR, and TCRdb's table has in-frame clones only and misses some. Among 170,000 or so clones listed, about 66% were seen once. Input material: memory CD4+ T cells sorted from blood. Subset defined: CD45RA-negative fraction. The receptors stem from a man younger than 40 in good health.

CDR3 sequence (DNA): TGCAGCGTTAAAAAGGGAACAGGGCACACTGAAGCTTTCTTT. It codes for CSVKKGTGHTEAFF. The rearrangement uses TRBV29-1 and TRBJ1-1, with D possibly being TRBD1 (6 bases). Trimming left V 5 bases short and J 3 bases short, with 16 bases between. The CDR3 loop spans 14 amino acids. Germline CDR1 reads SQVTM; CDR2 reads ANQGSEA.

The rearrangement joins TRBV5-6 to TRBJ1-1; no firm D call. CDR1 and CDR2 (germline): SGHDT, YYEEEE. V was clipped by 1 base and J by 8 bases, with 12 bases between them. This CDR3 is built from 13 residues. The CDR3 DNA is TGTGCCAGCAGCTTGCCGGCCGTACCAGAAGCTTTCTTT. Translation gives CASSLPAVPEAFF.

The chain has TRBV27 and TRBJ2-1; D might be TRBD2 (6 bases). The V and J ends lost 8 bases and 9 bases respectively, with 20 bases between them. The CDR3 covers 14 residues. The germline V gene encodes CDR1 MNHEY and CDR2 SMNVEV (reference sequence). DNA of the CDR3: TGTGCCAGCGGCAGACCCGGGACTCCCACTGAGCAGTTCTTC. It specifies CASGRPGTPTEQFF.

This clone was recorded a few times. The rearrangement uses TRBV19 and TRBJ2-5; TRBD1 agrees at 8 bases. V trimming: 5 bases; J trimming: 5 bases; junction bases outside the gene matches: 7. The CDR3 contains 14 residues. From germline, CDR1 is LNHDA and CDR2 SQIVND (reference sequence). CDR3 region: CASSARTGWETQYF. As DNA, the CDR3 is TGTGCCAGTAGTGCTCGGACAGGGTGGGAGACCCAGTACTTC.

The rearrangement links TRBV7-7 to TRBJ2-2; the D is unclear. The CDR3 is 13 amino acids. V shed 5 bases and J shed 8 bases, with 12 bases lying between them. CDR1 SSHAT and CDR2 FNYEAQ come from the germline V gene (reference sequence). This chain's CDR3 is CASSPSSRGELFF. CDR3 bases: TGTGCCAGCAGCCCCAGTTCGAGAGGGGAGCTGTTTTTT.

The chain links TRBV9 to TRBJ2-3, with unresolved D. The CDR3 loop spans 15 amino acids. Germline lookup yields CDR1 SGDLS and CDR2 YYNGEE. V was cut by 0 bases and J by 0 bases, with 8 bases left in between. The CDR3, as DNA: TGTGCCAGCAGCGTAGCGATGGTAAGCACAGATACGCAGTATTTT. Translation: CASSVAMVSTDTQYF.

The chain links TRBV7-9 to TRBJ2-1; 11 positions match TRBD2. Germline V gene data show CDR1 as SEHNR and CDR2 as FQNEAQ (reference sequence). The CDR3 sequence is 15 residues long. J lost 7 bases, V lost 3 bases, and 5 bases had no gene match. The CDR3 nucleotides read TGTGCCAGCAGCTTGGGTAGCGGGAGGGCAAATGAGCAGTTCTTC. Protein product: CASSLGSGRANEQFF.

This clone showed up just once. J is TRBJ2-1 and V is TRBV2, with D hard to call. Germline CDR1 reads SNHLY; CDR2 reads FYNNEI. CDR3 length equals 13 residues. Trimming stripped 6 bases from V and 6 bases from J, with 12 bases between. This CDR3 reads CASSLLGFNEQFF. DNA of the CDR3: TGTGCCAGCAGCCTTCTGGGGTTCAATGAGCAGTTCTTC.